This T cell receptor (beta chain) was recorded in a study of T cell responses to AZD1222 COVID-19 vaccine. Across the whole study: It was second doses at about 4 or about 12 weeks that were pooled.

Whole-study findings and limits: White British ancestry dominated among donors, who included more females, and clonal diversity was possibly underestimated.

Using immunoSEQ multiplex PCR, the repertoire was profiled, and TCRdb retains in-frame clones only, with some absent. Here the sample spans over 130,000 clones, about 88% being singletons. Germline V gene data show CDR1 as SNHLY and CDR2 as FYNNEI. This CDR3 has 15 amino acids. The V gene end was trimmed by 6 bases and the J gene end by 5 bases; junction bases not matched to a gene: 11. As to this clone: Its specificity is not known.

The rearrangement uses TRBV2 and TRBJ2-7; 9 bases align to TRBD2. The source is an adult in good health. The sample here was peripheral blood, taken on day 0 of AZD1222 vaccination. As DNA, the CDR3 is TGTGCCAGCAGGGAGAGACTAGCGGTCGGGGACGAGCAGTACTTC. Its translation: CASRERLAVGDEQYF.